These 7 T cell receptor beta chains share one sample of origin, sequenced in a study of blood T cell repertoires in COVID-19. Here immunoSEQ multiplex PCR was the method, and the copy in TCRdb shows in-frame clones only, minus some. The profile shows more than 120,000 clones, around nine tenths of them singletons. The sequenced sample consisted of peripheral blood. The receptors originated from a woman in her 50s with active or convalescent COVID-19.

The chain has TRBV30 and TRBJ1-5; 8 nucleotides line up with TRBD1. The V gene end was trimmed by 3 bases and the J gene end by 7 bases; junction bases not matched to a gene: 14. The CDR3 contains 16 residues. In germline, CDR1 is GTSNPN, CDR2 SVGIG (reference sequence). In DNA form, the CDR3 reads TGTGCCTGGAGAGCTCATGGACAGGGAATCCTCCAGCCCCAGCATTTT. This translates into CAWRAHGQGILQPQHF.

The chain links TRBV19 to TRBJ2-6; TRBD2 might be the D (6 bases). The CDR3 totals 15 residues. V was shortened by 7 bases and J by 0 bases, with 10 bases between the two germline ends. Germline-derived CDR1 and CDR2 are LNHDA and SQIVND (reference sequence). Here the CDR3 reads CASMDGSSGANVLTF. CDR3 in DNA: TGTGCCAGTATGGACGGGAGCTCTGGGGCCAACGTCCTGACTTTC.

The chain recombines TRBV10-2 with TRBJ1-2; tentative D call: TRBD1 (6 bases). The CDR3 extends over 16 amino acids. CDR1 WSHSY and CDR2 SAAADI come from the germline V gene. V lost 5 bases to trimming and J lost 2 bases, with 18 bases between them. The CDR3 loop reads CASSSSPGQLNYGYTF. The DNA of the CDR3 is TGCGCCAGCAGTTCCTCTCCGGGACAATTAAACTATGGCTACACCTTC.

This chain joins TRBV30 and TRBJ2-7, with TRBD1 matching 11 bases. The V and J ends lost 3 bases and 0 bases, in that order; junction bases with no gene match: 4. Per the germline V gene, CDR1 is GTSNPN and CDR2 is SVGIG (reference sequence). The CDR3 loop spans 15 amino acids. CDR3 loop: CAWRGDRGYSYEQYF. The CDR3 DNA sequence: TGTGCCTGGAGAGGGGACAGGGGGTACTCCTACGAGCAGTACTTC.

The J gene is TRBJ2-3, the V gene TRBV7-2; unclear D gene. Deletions cut 2 bases from V and 2 bases from J, with 8 bases between. The CDR3 is made up of 14 amino acids. Germline V gives CDR1 SGHTA, CDR2 FQGNSA. CDR3 amino acids: CASSLNGPTDTQYF. The CDR3 DNA sequence: TGTGCCAGCAGCTTAAATGGCCCCACAGATACGCAGTATTTT.

The chain combines TRBV16 with TRBJ1-6; D is undetermined. The V and J ends lost 0 bases and 7 bases respectively, with 7 bases between them. CDR3 size: 14 residues. CDR1 and CDR2 from the germline V gene are KGHSY and FQNENV. CDR3 bases: TGTGCCAGCAGCCAATCCTCGACAAATTCACCCCTCCACTTT. This translates into CASSQSSTNSPLHF.

This chain uses TRBV7-9 with TRBJ1-4, with 7 bases aligning to TRBD1. V lost 5 bases and J lost 5; bases outside the gene matches: 11. The germline CDR1 and CDR2 sequences are SEHNR and FQNEAQ (reference sequence). The CDR3 covers 16 residues. In DNA form, the CDR3 reads TGTGCCAGCAGCCGATGGACAGGATCAAAAAATGAAAAACTGTTTTTT. It yields the protein CASSRWTGSKNEKLFF.